A selection of T cell receptor beta chains follows, all from one sample in a study of technical replicates of blood from a handful of donors. The repertoire was sequenced with immunoSEQ multiplex PCR; TCRdb's copy has only in-frame clones and lacks some. The data show more than 65,000 clones, nearly 96% seen once. Sequencing was carried out using T cells isolated from PBMCs. The receptors were sampled from a human donor in good health. CDR3s include the opening cysteine and the closing phenylalanine or tryptophan. D genes are given only for firm matches. Rows give clone size only sometimes, using once, few, many, or a class for an expanded clone.

d_call,v_call,j_call,clone_size,cdr3_nt,cdr3_aa
TRBD2,TRBV4-3,TRBJ2-1,.,TGCGCCAGCAGCCAGAGCGGGGGAAGGACCTACAATGAGCAGTTCTTC,CASSQSGGRTYNEQFF
.,TRBV9,TRBJ1-2,.,TGTGCCAGCAGCACGACCCGGTCGGGACTCTATGGCTACACCTTC,CASSTTRSGLYGYTF
TRBD2,TRBV5-1,TRBJ2-5,once,TGCGCCAGCAGCTTTCCCCAGCGGGAAGTGGAGACCCAGTACTTC,CASSFPQREVETQYF
.,TRBV7-8,TRBJ2-7,.,TGTGCCAGCAGCTATGGAGACTACGAGCAGTACTTC,CASSYGDYEQYF
TRBD2,TRBV19,TRBJ2-5,.,TGTGCCAGTAGTAAGGGACTAGCGGAACAAGAGACCCAGTACTTC,CASSKGLAEQETQYF
TRBD1,TRBV4-1,TRBJ2-7,.,TGCGCCAGCAGCCGGACCGGGACAGCCTACGACGAGCAGTACTTC,CASSRTGTAYDEQYF
TRBD2,TRBV5-1,TRBJ2-3,.,TGCGCCAGCAGCTTCAGGGTAGCGGGAGGCCAAGGGCCCACAGATACGCAGTATTTT,CASSFRVAGGQGPTDTQYF
.,TRBV11-1,TRBJ2-2,.,TGTGCCATCCTCCGAGGGCGGGCTCCGAACACCGGGGAGCTGTTTTTT,CAILRGRAPNTGELFF
.,TRBV13,TRBJ2-7,.,TGTGCCAGCAGCCTCGGGTCTTCTAGCGAGCAGTACTTC,CASSLGSSSEQYF
.,TRBV7-9,TRBJ2-7,.,TGTGCCAGCAGCTTACCGTCCGGAGGCTTCTACGAGCAGTACTTC,CASSLPSGGFYEQYF
TRBD2,TRBV5-4,TRBJ2-2,.,TGTGCCAGCAGCTTCGGACTAGCGGGAAACACCGGGGAGCTGTTTTTT,CASSFGLAGNTGELFF
.,TRBV11-3,TRBJ2-1,.,TGTGCCAGCAGCTCGAGATCAGCGGGCCCATGGAATGAGCAGTTCTTC,CASSSRSAGPWNEQFF
.,TRBV19,TRBJ2-2,.,TGTGCCAGTAGGGGATCCCGAGGTCAGGGTGGGACCGGGGAGCTGTTTTTT,CASRGSRGQGGTGELFF
.,TRBV7-9,TRBJ1-1,.,TGTGCCAGCAGCGGGCAGGGGAACACTGAAGCTTTCTTT,CASSGQGNTEAFF
TRBD1,TRBV29-1,TRBJ2-3,.,TGCAGCGTTGATGGGACAGGGTCTACGCAGTATTTT,CSVDGTGSTQYF
.,TRBV4-2,TRBJ1-3,.,TGTGCCAGCGGGACTTCGGGCTCCCTCTCTGGAAACACCATATATTTT,CASGTSGSLSGNTIYF
TRBD2,TRBV7-3,TRBJ2-7,.,TGTGCCAGCAGCTTATCCAGCGGGAGGTTCTACGAGCAGTACTTC,CASSLSSGRFYEQYF
TRBD2,TRBV5-1,TRBJ2-1,.,TGCGCCAGCAGCTTGGAGGCGGGAGGGTATAGAAGCTCCTACAATGAGCAGTTCTTC,CASSLEAGGYRSSYNEQFF
TRBD1,TRBV28,TRBJ1-2,.,TGTGCCAGCGAGGGGGACAGGGCTAACGGCTACACCTTC,CASEGDRANGYTF
.,TRBV9,TRBJ2-2,once,TGTGCCAGCAGCCGCATCGGGGGGCCGAACACCGGGGAGCTGTTTTTT,CASSRIGGPNTGELFF
.,TRBV7-9,TRBJ1-1,once,TGTGCCAGCAGCTTAGACCCTACTCGAGCTTTCTTT,CASSLDPTRAFF
.,TRBV7-6,TRBJ2-2,.,TGTGCCAGCAGATCCAGGGCCCTCGTTGTCACCGGGGAGCTGTTTTTT,CASRSRALVVTGELFF
TRBD1,TRBV27,TRBJ2-1,.,TGTGCCAGCAGTGATGGGACAGGGACCAACAATGAGCAGTTCTTC,CASSDGTGTNNEQFF
TRBD1,TRBV9,TRBJ2-7,.,TGTGCCAGCAGCGTAGGTCAGGGGGCGTACGAGCAGTACTTC,CASSVGQGAYEQYF
.,TRBV11-3,TRBJ2-1,.,TGTGCCAGCAGCTTTAGCGATGATGAGCAGTTCTTC,CASSFSDDEQFF
.,TRBV11-2,TRBJ2-3,.,TGTGCCAGCAGCTTAAGGTCCAGACTAGAGACAGATACGCAGTATTTT,CASSLRSRLETDTQYF
TRBD1,TRBV6-5,TRBJ2-7,.,TGTGCCAGCAGTTCGGGACAGTGGGCGTCCTACGAGCAGTACTTC,CASSSGQWASYEQYF
.,TRBV4-2,TRBJ2-7,.,TGTGCCAGCAGCCAAGAGAGTACCTACGAGCAGTACTTC,CASSQESTYEQYF
TRBD2,TRBV5-1,TRBJ2-3,.,TGCGCCAGCAGCGTCGGGACTAGCGGAGGGGGAGATACGCAGTATTTT,CASSVGTSGGGDTQYF
TRBD1,TRBV19,TRBJ1-1,.,TGTGCCAGTAGTAGGGGGGACAGGGGTATGAACACTGAAGCTTTCTTT,CASSRGDRGMNTEAFF
TRBD2,TRBV2,TRBJ2-5,.,TGTGCCAGCACTAGCGGGAGCGGGGAGACCCAGTACTTC,CASTSGSGETQYF
TRBD1,TRBV27,TRBJ1-2,.,TGTGCCAGCAGTCCTCGACAGGGTCTCGGCTATGGCTACACCTTC,CASSPRQGLGYGYTF
TRBD1,TRBV4-3,TRBJ2-1,.,TGCGCCAGCAGCCCTGACAGGGCCTCCTACAATGAGCAGTTCTTC,CASSPDRASYNEQFF
.,TRBV25-1,TRBJ1-5,.,TGTGCCAGCAGTGAATTTGAGGGAAATCAGCCCCAGCATTTT,CASSEFEGNQPQHF
TRBD2,TRBV4-3,TRBJ2-1,.,TGCGCCAGCAGCCAGGGGGCGGCTAGCGGGGGACACAATGAGCAGTTCTTC,CASSQGAASGGHNEQFF
TRBD2,TRBV2,TRBJ2-5,.,TGTGCCAGCAGTGAAGAGGTTAGCGGGGTTTCACAAGAGACCCAGTACTTC,CASSEEVSGVSQETQYF
.,TRBV27,TRBJ2-1,.,TGTGCCAGCAGTTTTCAGGATGAGGGCCCAGACAATGAGCAGTTCTTC,CASSFQDEGPDNEQFF
.,TRBV9,TRBJ2-7,.,TGTGCCAGCAGCGCTCAGGGGACCTACGAGCAGTACTTC,CASSAQGTYEQYF
.,TRBV7-9,TRBJ2-3,.,TGTGCCAGCAGCCAGCCAGGGTGGACAGATACGCAGTATTTT,CASSQPGWTDTQYF
TRBD1,TRBV5-6,TRBJ1-1,once,TGTGCCAGCAGCAGGGGACAGGGGTTCACTGAAGCTTTCTTT,CASSRGQGFTEAFF
.,TRBV29-1,TRBJ1-2,.,TGCAGCGCAACCACAGTCGATGGCTACACCTTC,CSATTVDGYTF
.,TRBV10-1,TRBJ2-1,.,TGCGCCAGCAGTGACACCTCCAGGGTCGGATTGACCTACAATGAGCAGTTCTTC,CASSDTSRVGLTYNEQFF
TRBD1,TRBV14,TRBJ2-6,.,TGTGCCAGCAGCCAACTGGACAGGACCTATTGGGCTGGGGCCAACGTCCTGACTTTC,CASSQLDRTYWAGANVLTF
.,TRBV2,TRBJ1-4,.,TGTGCCAGCAGTTCTTCAAGGGGCAGGGGAAATGAAAAACTGTTTTTT,CASSSSRGRGNEKLFF
TRBD1,TRBV6-5,TRBJ2-1,.,TGTGCCAGCAGACGTGGACAGGGTACCAGGAATGAGCAGTTCTTC,CASRRGQGTRNEQFF
.,TRBV6-5,TRBJ1-3,.,TGTGCCAGCAGTTACTCGGCAGGGGGAAACACCATATATTTT,CASSYSAGGNTIYF
TRBD1,TRBV30,TRBJ1-1,.,TGTGCCTGGAGGGTGTGGACAGGGGGGGACAACACTGAAGCTTTCTTT,CAWRVWTGGDNTEAFF
.,TRBV6-5,TRBJ2-7,.,TGTGCCACCTACGGCGGCGAATCCTACGAGCAGTACTTC,CATYGGESYEQYF
.,TRBV10-3,TRBJ1-1,.,TGTGCCATCAGTGATTTTCTAGAGGGTAGTACTGAAGCTTTCTTT,CAISDFLEGSTEAFF
.,TRBV7-9,TRBJ1-1,.,TGTGCCAGCAGCTTAGCCCAGGGTGAAGCTTTCTTT,CASSLAQGEAFF
.,TRBV2,TRBJ2-1,.,TGTGCCAGCAAAGGCAGCGGGCCCTTTAATGAGCAGTTCTTC,CASKGSGPFNEQFF
TRBD1,TRBV5-4,TRBJ2-3,.,TGTGCCAGCAGCCGGGACAGCCGGAGTAGCACAGATACGCAGTATTTT,CASSRDSRSSTDTQYF
.,TRBV7-9,TRBJ2-2,.,TGTGCCAGCAGCGAAAAAGGACAGCCTCTTGGGGAGCTGTTTTTT,CASSEKGQPLGELFF
.,TRBV6-5,TRBJ1-1,once,TGTGCCAGCAGTTACTCGAAGGGGCAGACTGAAGCTTTCTTT,CASSYSKGQTEAFF
TRBD1,TRBV4-1,TRBJ1-1,.,TGCGCCAGCAGACGTCCCGGGACAGGGATGCGCACTGAAGCTTTCTTT,CASRRPGTGMRTEAFF
.,TRBV7-9,TRBJ2-6,.,TGTGCCAGCAGGGGGGAGGTAAAGACCGGGGCCAACGTCCTGACTTTC,CASRGEVKTGANVLTF
TRBD1,TRBV13,TRBJ2-1,.,TGTGCCAGCAGCTTAGAACCTGGACAGGGGGGCAATGAGCAGTTCTTC,CASSLEPGQGGNEQFF
.,TRBV15,TRBJ1-2,.,TGTGCCACCAGCCCTGAGACAGTTCCTCTTTATGGCTACACCTTC,CATSPETVPLYGYTF
TRBD2,TRBV5-4,TRBJ2-7,.,TGTGCCAGCAGCGGAAGACTAGCACGAGAGCAGTACTTC,CASSGRLAREQYF